The present TCR beta chain was sequenced within a study of blood T cells in healthy people across ages. The germline gives CDR1 SGHTA, CDR2 FQGTGA. The CDR3 extends over 18 amino acids. The V and J ends lost 4 bases and 6 bases, in that order; junction bases with no gene match: 13. Staff drew roughly 10 milliliters of peripheral blood from each donor. The second PCR ran about 6 to 12 cycles with a sample-barcoded 5' primer and J-beta primers. TCRdb fed the 5' RACE reads into MiXCR, producing one record per CDR3 protein. This sample has roughly 1,500,000 distinct CDR3 sequences, with about 35% found just once. This clonotype was counted a few times.

Material: blood. The gene calls are TRBV7-3 and TRBJ2-1; 12 positions match TRBD2. This TCR was recovered from a woman under 40 in good health. The CDR3: CASSSNRLAGALPNEQFF. In nucleotides, the CDR3 is TGTGCCAGCAGCTCGAATCGACTAGCGGGAGCCTTACCCAATGAGCAGTTCTTC. Combining the CDR3 with reference TRBV7-3 and TRBJ2-1 gives the whole variable domain GAGVSQTPSNKVTEKGKYVELRCDPISGHTALYWYRQSLGQGPEFLIYFQGTGAADDSGLPNDRFFAVRPEGSVSTLKIQRTERGDSAVYLCASSSNRLAGALPNEQFFGPGTRLTVL.